The 30 T cell receptor beta chains listed next were all sequenced from one sample in a study of blood T cell repertoires in COVID-19. Only in-frame clones appear in the TCRdb table, and some are missing; sequencing was by immunoSEQ multiplex PCR. The sample holds some 120,000 clones, over 85% seen once. What was sequenced was peripheral blood. The receptors shown here come from a man aged 55 to 70 with COVID-19, enrolled during active disease.

The genes are TRBV12-3 or TRBV12-4 and TRBJ2-1, with TRBD2 identical over 10 bases. The CDR3 loop spans 13 amino acids. V was clipped by 6 bases and J by 9 bases; unmatched bases: 5. Here the CDR3 DNA reads TGTGCCAGCAGCCTAGCGGGAGTAGTTGAGCAGTTCTTC. It translates to CASSLAGVVEQFF.

The chain has TRBV19 and TRBJ1-1, with D possibly being TRBD1 (6 bases). The CDR3 spans 14 residues. Germline CDR1 LNHDA, CDR2 SQIVND (reference sequence). Trimming removed 3 bases at V and 3 bases at J, with 11 bases between. The CDR3 sequence is CASSIGQTDTEAFF. The CDR3 DNA is TGTGCCAGTAGTATTGGACAGACCGACACTGAAGCTTTCTTT.

The V gene is TRBV2, the J gene TRBJ1-1; D is unresolved. Germline V CDR1 and CDR2: SNHLY, FYNNEI. The CDR3 loop spans 13 amino acids. V gave up 1 base and J gave up 1 base, with 4 bases separating them. CDR3 in amino acids: CASSEEANTEAFF. The CDR3 DNA follows: TGTGCCAGCAGTGAAGAAGCGAACACTGAAGCTTTCTTT. Based on the CDR3 plus reference TRBV2 and TRBJ1-1, the full variable domain is EPEVTQTPSHQVTQMGQEVILRCVPISNHLYFYWYRQILGQKVEFLVSFYNNEISEKSEIFDDQFSVERPDGSNFTLKIRSTKLEDSAMYFCASSEEANTEAFFGQGTRLTVV.

This chain connects TRBV12-3 or TRBV12-4 to TRBJ2-3; TRBD1 might be the D (5 bases). V lost 3 bases and J lost 5, with 6 bases in between. The CDR3 runs to 12 residues. In nucleotides, the CDR3 is TGTGCCAGCAGTTTTACAGGAGATACGCAGTATTTT. Amino acids: CASSFTGDTQYF.

As DNA, the CDR3 is TGTGCCAGCAGCACGGGACAGAACGATCCCCAGCATTTT. Amino acids: CASSTGQNDPQHF. This chain connects TRBV11-2 to TRBJ1-5; 7 nucleotides line up with TRBD1. With V trimmed by 5 bases and J by 10 bases, 8 bases remained unmatched. The germline gives CDR1 SGHAT, CDR2 FQNNGV. The CDR3 is made up of 13 amino acids.

The chain is built from TRBV7-9 and TRBJ1-4, with D perhaps TRBD1 (6 bases). This CDR3 comprises 16 residues. V was cut by 4 bases and J by 1 base, with 13 bases left in between. Germline V CDR1 and CDR2: SEHNR, FQNEAQ (reference sequence). CDR3 residues: CASSSTGSQTNEKLFF. For the CDR3, the DNA is TGTGCCAGCAGCTCAACAGGGAGTCAAACTAATGAAAAACTGTTTTTT. Using reference TRBV7-9 and TRBJ1-4 for the parts outside the CDR3, the full variable domain is DTGVSQNPRHKITKRGQNVTFRCDPISEHNRLYWYRQTLGQGPEFLTYFQNEAQLEKSRLLSDRFSAERPKGSFSTLEIQRTEQGDSAMYLCASSSTGSQTNEKLFFGSGTQLSVL.

The V gene is TRBV30, the J gene TRBJ2-2; TRBD2 might be the D (5 bases). The germline V gene has CDR1 GTSNPN and CDR2 SVGIG (reference sequence). The CDR3 extends over 14 amino acids. Trimming removed 0 bases at V and 0 bases at J, with 5 bases between. The CDR3 loop reads CAWSVLANTGELFF. The CDR3 DNA follows: TGTGCCTGGAGTGTACTAGCGAACACCGGGGAGCTGTTTTTT.

The CDR3 region is CASSTPGQLNEKLFF. The CDR3 DNA sequence: TGTGCCAGCAGTACGCCGGGACAGCTTAATGAAAAACTGTTTTTT. The chain is built from TRBV25-1 and TRBJ1-4; 7 nucleotides agree with TRBD1. This CDR3 is built from 15 residues. Germline CDR1 is MGHDK and CDR2 is SYGVNS. Germline trimming cut 5 bases from V and 4 bases from J; bases unmatched to any gene: 7.

This chain joins TRBV24-1 and TRBJ2-3; D is undetermined. V lost 7 bases to trimming and J lost 1 base, with 8 bases between them. Germline V CDR1 and CDR2: KGHDR, SFDVKD. The CDR3 runs 13 residues. The CDR3 DNA reads as TGTGCCACCAGCGCGCCGGGCACAGATACGCAGTATTTT. It is translated as CATSAPGTDTQYF.

As DNA, the CDR3 is TGCAGTGCTAGTCCCAAAACCGGGACTAGCGGGAGGAGGAATGAGCAGTTCTTC. As protein: CSASPKTGTSGRRNEQFF. The chain is built from TRBV20-1 and TRBJ2-1; 15 positions match TRBD2. The V segment lost 3 bases and the J segment 7 bases; nucleotides outside the gene matches: 13. Germline V gene data show CDR1 as DFQATT and CDR2 as SNEGSKA (reference sequence). The CDR3 is made up of 18 amino acids.

V and J are TRBV7-9 and TRBJ1-2, with D possibly TRBD1 on 5 matching bases. Trimming removed 1 base from V and 8 bases from J, with 14 bases in between. Germline assignment: CDR1 SEHNR and CDR2 FQNEAQ (reference sequence). The CDR3 sequence is 14 residues long. For the CDR3, the DNA is TGTGCCAGCAGCTTAGTAGGGGCCGAGCGAGGCTACACCTTC. Translated: CASSLVGAERGYTF.

This chain uses TRBV19 with TRBJ2-1; 7 positions match TRBD2. J was trimmed by 0 bases and V by 3 bases; bases with no gene match: 2. The germline CDR1 and CDR2 sequences are LNHDA and SQIVND (reference sequence). This CDR3 comprises 15 residues. The CDR3 nucleotides are TGTGCCAGTAGTATGCGGGAGAGCTCCTACAATGAGCAGTTCTTC. Protein: CASSMRESSYNEQFF. The full variable domain, in which reference TRBV19 and TRBJ2-1 provide the parts outside the CDR3, is DGGITQSPKYLFRKEGQNVTLSCEQNLNHDAMYWYRQDPGQGLRLIYYSQIVNDFQKGDIAEGYSVSREKKESFPLTVTSAQKNPTAFYLCASSMRESSYNEQFFGPGTRLTVL.

V and J are TRBV10-3 and TRBJ1-5; the D gene is possibly TRBD1 (5 bases). The germline V gene encodes CDR1 ENHRY and CDR2 SYGVKD. Trimming shortened V by 3 bases and J by 4 bases, and 10 bases separated the two germline ends. The CDR3 length is 14 residues. CDR3 DNA: TGTGCCATCAGTGACGGGACTAAGAATCAGCCCCAGCATTTT. This gives the protein CAISDGTKNQPQHF.

This clone is a singleton in its sample. The chain uses TRBV5-5 and TRBJ1-1; D uncertain. The V gene lost 2 bases and the J gene lost 2 bases, with 10 bases spanning the gap. Germline-derived CDR1 and CDR2 are SGHKS and YYEKEE (reference sequence). CDR3 length: 14 residues. The CDR3 is CASSFSGSNTEAFF. The DNA of the CDR3 is TGTGCCAGCAGCTTTTCGGGGTCAAACACTGAAGCTTTCTTT.

The chain combines TRBV27 with TRBJ1-2; D is unclear. The CDR3 has 16 residues. Trimming removed 2 bases at V and 2 bases at J, with 15 bases between. Germline loops: CDR1 MNHEY, CDR2 SMNVEV (reference sequence). CDR3 amino acids: CASSLAGGGANYGYTF. Here the CDR3 DNA reads TGTGCCAGCAGTTTAGCGGGTGGCGGTGCGAACTATGGCTACACCTTC.

The chain uses TRBV6-5 and TRBJ1-6; perhaps TRBD1 as D (6 bases). The CDR3 has 13 amino acids. The V and J ends lost 7 bases and 9 bases respectively, with 13 bases between them. The germline V gene encodes CDR1 MNHEY and CDR2 SVGAGI. The CDR3 DNA reads TGTGCCAGCACCGGACAGCATGGTTCACCCCTCCACTTT. This codes for CASTGQHGSPLHF.

The gene calls are TRBV6-5 and TRBJ2-2; TRBD1 aligns across 8 bases. With V trimmed by 5 bases and J by 5 bases, 1 base remained unmatched. Germline assignment: CDR1 MNHEY and CDR2 SVGAGI. CDR3 size: 13 residues. The CDR3 here is CASSRTGTGELFF. Here the CDR3 DNA reads TGTGCCAGCAGTCGGACAGGGACCGGGGAGCTGTTTTTT.

The chain combines TRBV6-6 with TRBJ1-4; 8 bases are shared with TRBD1. CDR3 length: 14 amino acids. Losses at the gene ends were 6 bases for V and 7 bases for J; bases not matched to a gene: 7. CDR1 is MNHNY, CDR2 SVGAGI, per germline (reference sequence). CDR3 DNA: TGTGCCAGCAGAGTCAGGGGGCGGGTTGAAAAACTGTTTTTT. This sequence encodes CASRVRGRVEKLFF.

The V and J genes are TRBV20-1 and TRBJ2-7; D is ambiguous. Per germline, CDR1 DFQATT and CDR2 SNEGSKA (reference sequence). V lost 2 bases to trimming and J lost 2 bases, with 4 bases between them. This CDR3 spans 11 amino acids. This CDR3 is CSARSTYEQYF. Here the CDR3 DNA reads TGCAGTGCTAGATCTACCTACGAGCAGTACTTC.

This clone occurred a few times. The rearrangement links TRBV7-2 to TRBJ1-3, with a tentative D call TRBD1 (5 bases). Germline CDR1 is SGHTA and CDR2 is FQGNSA. Trimming took off 0 bases at V and 3 bases at J, with 9 bases between the two ends. The CDR3 is 15 amino acids. The CDR3 is CASSLAGDSGNTIYF. CDR3 bases: TGTGCCAGCAGCTTAGCCGGAGACAGTGGAAACACCATATATTTT.

The genes are TRBV11-3 and TRBJ2-2; D gene unclear. Trimming took 3 bases from V and 4 from J, leaving 3 bases between them. CDR3 length: 12 amino acids. CDR1 is SGHNT, CDR2 YENEEA, per germline. CDR3 nucleotides: TGTGCCAGCAGCTTCTTCACCGGGGAGCTGTTTTTT. It specifies CASSFFTGELFF.

This chain connects TRBV2 to TRBJ2-1; the D is unclear. This CDR3 has 13 amino acids. The ends were cut back, 3 bases at V and 4 bases at J, with 7 bases in the middle. Germline V CDR1 and CDR2: SNHLY, FYNNEI. The CDR3 DNA sequence: TGTGCCAGCAGTGAGCAGGTTTACAATGAGCAGTTCTTC. Amino acid sequence: CASSEQVYNEQFF.

The J gene is TRBJ2-1, the V gene TRBV12-3 or TRBV12-4; D gene ambiguous. V was shortened by 6 bases and J by 7 bases, with 13 bases between the two germline ends. The CDR3 extends over 13 amino acids. The CDR3 sequence: CASRGGWANEQFF. The CDR3 nucleotides are TGTGCCAGCAGGGGTGGCTGGGCAAATGAGCAGTTCTTC.

The table lists this clone with a count of one. V and J are TRBV27 and TRBJ2-1; 7 positions agree with TRBD2. Germline V gene data show CDR1 as MNHEY and CDR2 as SMNVEV (reference sequence). This CDR3 has 18 residues. Unmatched junction bases numbered 17, after V lost 5 bases and J lost 4 bases. CDR3 coding DNA: TGTGCCAGCAGTCTCCTGGCGGGAGTAGTCAGGGCTTACAATGAGCAGTTCTTC. Amino acids: CASSLLAGVVRAYNEQFF.

The CDR3 loop reads CASRTGAYTEAFF. As DNA, the CDR3 is TGTGCCAGCAGGACAGGGGCGTACACTGAAGCTTTCTTT. This rearrangement joins TRBV3-1 (or the pseudogene TRBV3-2) to TRBJ1-1; 8 positions match TRBD1. The CDR3 totals 13 residues. Losses at the gene ends were 6 bases for V and 3 bases for J; bases not matched to a gene: 3. The germline gives CDR1 LGHDT, CDR2 YNNKEL (reference sequence).

The chain is built from TRBV6-5 and TRBJ1-5, with 8 bases identical to TRBD1. This CDR3 spans 14 amino acids. Germline-derived CDR1 and CDR2 are MNHEY and SVGAGI. V gave up 2 bases and J gave up 6 bases; unmatched junction bases: 3. CDR3 sequence: CASSYGQGAQPQHF. The CDR3 DNA reads as TGTGCCAGCAGTTACGGGCAGGGGGCTCAGCCCCAGCATTTT.

This clone has only one observation. V is TRBV2 and J is TRBJ2-7, with 7 bases fitting TRBD1. J was trimmed by 5 bases and V by 4 bases; bases with no gene match: 8. Germline CDR1 is SNHLY and CDR2 is FYNNEI. The CDR3 is 14 residues long. This chain's CDR3 is CASSGPGQGDEQYF. The CDR3 bases are TGTGCCAGCAGTGGGCCCGGTCAGGGGGACGAGCAGTACTTC.

V gene TRBV27 combines with J gene TRBJ2-3, with TRBD2 identical over 11 bases. With V trimmed by 2 bases and J by 6 bases, 7 bases remained unmatched. Germline loops: CDR1 MNHEY, CDR2 SMNVEV (reference sequence). The CDR3 loop spans 16 amino acids. In DNA, the CDR3 is TGTGCCAGCAGTTTAGTTCTAGCGGGAGGAGTTGATACGCAGTATTTT. This translates into CASSLVLAGGVDTQYF.

This chain links TRBV7-3 with TRBJ2-4; 7 nucleotides match TRBD1. Germline V CDR1 and CDR2: SGHTA, FQGTGA. V was pared by 5 bases and J by 3 bases, with 10 bases of the junction left unmatched. The CDR3 sequence is 16 residues long. The CDR3 is CASSPTGRVGKNIQYF. Written as DNA, the CDR3 is TGTGCCAGCAGCCCGACAGGGCGAGTTGGCAAAAACATTCAGTACTTC.

The chain links TRBV19 to TRBJ2-7; the D gene is possibly TRBD1 (6 bases). The CDR3 runs to 13 residues. CDR1 and CDR2 from the germline V gene are LNHDA and SQIVND (reference sequence). Trimming removed 3 bases from V and 5 bases from J, with 11 bases in between. The CDR3 region has the DNA TGTGCCAGTAGTATGACAGGAAACAACGAGCAGTACTTC. Translating gives CASSMTGNNEQYF.